This T cell receptor (beta chain) was sequenced in a study of T cells expressing NK-cell markers. The germline V gene encodes CDR1 SGHTA and CDR2 FQGTGA. CDR3 length: 20 residues. TCRdb re-analyzed the 5' RACE reads; it lists each CDR3 protein once, without DNA. The listing contains about 180,000 distinct CDR3 sequences. The source is a woman aged 18-70 years in good health. Material for sequencing was blood T cells: a sorted CD56 or NKG2C T cell subset, CD4+ or CD8+ T cells, or bulk PBMC T cells (not recorded which). This chain joins TRBV7-3 and TRBJ2-7; the D call of TRBD2 rests on TCRdb alone, since no DNA is present to check it. CDR3 sequence reads: CASSLGGGPGPSFSGFEQYF.